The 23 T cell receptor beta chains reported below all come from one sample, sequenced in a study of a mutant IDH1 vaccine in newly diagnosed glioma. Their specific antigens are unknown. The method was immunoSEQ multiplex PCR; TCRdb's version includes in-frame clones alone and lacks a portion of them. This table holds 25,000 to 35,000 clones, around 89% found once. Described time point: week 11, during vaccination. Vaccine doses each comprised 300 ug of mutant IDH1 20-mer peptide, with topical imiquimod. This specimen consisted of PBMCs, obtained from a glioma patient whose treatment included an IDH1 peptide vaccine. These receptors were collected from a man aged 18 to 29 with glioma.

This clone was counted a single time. Here the CDR3 DNA reads TGTGCCAGCAGTCCCCATGTAATGGACACTGAAGCTTTCTTT. The encoded protein is CASSPHVMDTEAFF. The chain recombines TRBV25-1 with TRBJ1-1; unclear D gene. The CDR3 covers 14 residues. V was shortened by 5 bases and J by 3 bases, with 13 bases between the two germline ends. The V gene's germline CDR1 is MGHDK and CDR2 SYGVNS.

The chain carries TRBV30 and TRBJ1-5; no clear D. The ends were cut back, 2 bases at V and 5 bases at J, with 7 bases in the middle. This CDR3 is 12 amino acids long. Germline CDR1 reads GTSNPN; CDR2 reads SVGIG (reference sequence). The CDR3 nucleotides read TGTGCCTGGAGTCAAGTTGATCAGCCCCAGCATTTT. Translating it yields CAWSQVDQPQHF.

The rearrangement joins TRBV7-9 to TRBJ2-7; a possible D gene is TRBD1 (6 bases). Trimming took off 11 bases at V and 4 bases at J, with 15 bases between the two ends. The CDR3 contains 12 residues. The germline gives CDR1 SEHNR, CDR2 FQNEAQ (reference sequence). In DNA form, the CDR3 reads TGTGCCTGGGCAGGGGATGGATACGAGCAGTACTTC. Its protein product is CAWAGDGYEQYF.

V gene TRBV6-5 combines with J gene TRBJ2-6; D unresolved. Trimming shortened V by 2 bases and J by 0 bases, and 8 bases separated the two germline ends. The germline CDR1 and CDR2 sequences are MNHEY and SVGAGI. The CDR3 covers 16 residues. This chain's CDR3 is CASSYGRSSGANVLTF. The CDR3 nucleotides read TGTGCCAGCAGTTACGGGCGGAGCTCTGGGGCCAACGTCCTGACTTTC.

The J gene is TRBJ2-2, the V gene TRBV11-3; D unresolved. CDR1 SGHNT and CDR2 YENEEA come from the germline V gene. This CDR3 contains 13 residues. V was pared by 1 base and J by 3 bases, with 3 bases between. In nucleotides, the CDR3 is TGTGCCAGCAGCTTAGCCGACACCGGGGAGCTGTTTTTT. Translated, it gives CASSLADTGELFF.

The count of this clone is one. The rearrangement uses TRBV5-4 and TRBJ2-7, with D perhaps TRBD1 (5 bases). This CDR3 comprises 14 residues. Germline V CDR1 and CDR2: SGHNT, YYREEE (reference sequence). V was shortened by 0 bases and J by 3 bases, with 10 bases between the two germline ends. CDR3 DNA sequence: TGTGCCAGCAGCTTGGGTCAGGGAAACTACGAGCAGTACTTC. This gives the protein CASSLGQGNYEQYF.

CDR3 sequence (DNA): TGTGCCAGCAGCTTCGCAGGGGCGGGGGGCTACACCTTC. It translates to CASSFAGAGGYTF. The chain employs TRBV5-6 and TRBJ1-2, with D perhaps matching TRBD1 (6 bases). Germline CDR1 SGHDT, CDR2 YYEEEE. The CDR3 extends over 13 amino acids. V was clipped by 2 bases and J by 8 bases, with 13 bases between them.

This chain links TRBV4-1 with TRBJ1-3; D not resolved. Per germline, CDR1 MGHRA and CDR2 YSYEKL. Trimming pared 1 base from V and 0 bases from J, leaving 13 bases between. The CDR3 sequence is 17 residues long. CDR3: CASSQVIRRGSGNTIYF. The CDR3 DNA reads TGCGCCAGCAGCCAAGTGATCCGGCGAGGCTCTGGAAACACCATATATTTT.

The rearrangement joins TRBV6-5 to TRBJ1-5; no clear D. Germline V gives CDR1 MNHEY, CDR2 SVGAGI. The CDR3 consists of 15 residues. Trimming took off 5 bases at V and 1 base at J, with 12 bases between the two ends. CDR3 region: CASSIQKGSNQPQHF. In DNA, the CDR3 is TGTGCCAGCAGTATACAAAAGGGCAGCAATCAGCCCCAGCATTTT.

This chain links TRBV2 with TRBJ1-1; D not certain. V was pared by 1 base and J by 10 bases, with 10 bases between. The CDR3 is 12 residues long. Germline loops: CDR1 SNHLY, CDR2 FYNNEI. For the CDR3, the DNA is TGTGCCAGCAGTGAAGAGGTGAGGGTAGCTTTCTTT. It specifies CASSEEVRVAFF. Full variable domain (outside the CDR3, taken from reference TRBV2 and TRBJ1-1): EPEVTQTPSHQVTQMGQEVILRCVPISNHLYFYWYRQILGQKVEFLVSFYNNEISEKSEIFDDQFSVERPDGSNFTLKIRSTKLEDSAMYFCASSEEVRVAFFGQGTRLTVV.

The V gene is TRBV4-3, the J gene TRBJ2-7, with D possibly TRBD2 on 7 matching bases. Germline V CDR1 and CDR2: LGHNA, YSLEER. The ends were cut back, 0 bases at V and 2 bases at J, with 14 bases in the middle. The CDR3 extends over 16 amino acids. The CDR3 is CASSQDMRGRAYEQYF. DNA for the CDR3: TGCGCCAGCAGCCAAGATATGAGGGGGAGGGCCTACGAGCAGTACTTC.

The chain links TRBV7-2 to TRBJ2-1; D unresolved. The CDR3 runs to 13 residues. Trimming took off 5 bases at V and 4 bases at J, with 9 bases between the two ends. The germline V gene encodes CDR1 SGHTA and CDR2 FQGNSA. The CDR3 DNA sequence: TGTGCCAGCAGCGTAATAGTGTACAATGAGCAGTTCTTC. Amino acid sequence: CASSVIVYNEQFF.

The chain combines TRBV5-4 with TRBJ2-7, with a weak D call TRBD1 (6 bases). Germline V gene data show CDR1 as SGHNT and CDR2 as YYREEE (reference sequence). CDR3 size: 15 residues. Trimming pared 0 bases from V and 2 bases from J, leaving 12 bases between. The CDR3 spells CASSLGGRAPYEQYF. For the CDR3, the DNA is TGTGCCAGCAGCTTGGGGGGGCGAGCCCCCTACGAGCAGTACTTC. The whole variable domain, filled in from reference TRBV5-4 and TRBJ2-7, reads ETGVTQSPTHLIKTRGQQVTLRCSSQSGHNTVSWYQQALGQGPQFIFQYYREEENGRGNFPPRFSGLQFPNYSSELNVNALELDDSALYLCASSLGGRAPYEQYFGPGTRLTVT.

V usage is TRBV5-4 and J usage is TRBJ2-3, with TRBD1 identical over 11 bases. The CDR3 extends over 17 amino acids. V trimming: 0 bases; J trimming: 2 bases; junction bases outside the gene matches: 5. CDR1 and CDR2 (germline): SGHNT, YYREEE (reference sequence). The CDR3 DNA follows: TGTGCCAGCAGCTTGGGTACGGGACAGGGGGTCACAGATACGCAGTATTTT. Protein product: CASSLGTGQGVTDTQYF.

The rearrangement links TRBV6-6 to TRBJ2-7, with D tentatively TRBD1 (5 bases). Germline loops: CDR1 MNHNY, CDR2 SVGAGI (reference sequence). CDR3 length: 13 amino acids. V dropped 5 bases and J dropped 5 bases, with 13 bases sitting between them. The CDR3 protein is CASSRTQGHEQYF. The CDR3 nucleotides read TGTGCCAGCAGTCGTACTCAGGGCCACGAGCAGTACTTC.

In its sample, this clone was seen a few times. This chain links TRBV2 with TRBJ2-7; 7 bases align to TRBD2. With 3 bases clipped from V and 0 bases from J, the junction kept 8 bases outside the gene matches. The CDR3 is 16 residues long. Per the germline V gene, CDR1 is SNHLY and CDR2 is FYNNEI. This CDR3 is CASSDVGGGSSYEQYF. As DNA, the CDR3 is TGTGCCAGCAGTGACGTGGGGGGGGGTAGCTCCTACGAGCAGTACTTC. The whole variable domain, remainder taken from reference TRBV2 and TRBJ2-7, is EPEVTQTPSHQVTQMGQEVILRCVPISNHLYFYWYRQILGQKVEFLVSFYNNEISEKSEIFDDQFSVERPDGSNFTLKIRSTKLEDSAMYFCASSDVGGGSSYEQYFGPGTRLTVT.

CDR3 amino acids: CASSTNLRGQPQHF. The CDR3 coding sequence is TGTGCCAGTAGTACCAACCTAAGAGGTCAGCCCCAGCATTTT. The gene calls are TRBV19 and TRBJ1-5; no reliable D call. With 4 bases removed from V and 6 bases from J, the gap between germline ends came to 13 bases. The germline V gene has CDR1 LNHDA and CDR2 SQIVND (reference sequence). This CDR3 contains 14 residues.

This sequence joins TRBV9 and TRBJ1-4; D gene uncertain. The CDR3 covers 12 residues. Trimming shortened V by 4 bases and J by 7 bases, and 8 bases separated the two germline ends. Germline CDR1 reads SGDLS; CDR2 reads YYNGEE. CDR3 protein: CASSSRGEKLFF. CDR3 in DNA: TGTGCCAGCAGCTCCCGTGGTGAAAAACTGTTTTTT.

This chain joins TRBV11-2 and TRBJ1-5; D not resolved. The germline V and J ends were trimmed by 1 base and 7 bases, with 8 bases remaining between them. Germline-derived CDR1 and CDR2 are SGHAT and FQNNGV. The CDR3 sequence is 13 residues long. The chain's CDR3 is CASSLAIDQPQHF. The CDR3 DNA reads TGTGCCAGCAGCTTAGCGATTGACCAGCCCCAGCATTTT.

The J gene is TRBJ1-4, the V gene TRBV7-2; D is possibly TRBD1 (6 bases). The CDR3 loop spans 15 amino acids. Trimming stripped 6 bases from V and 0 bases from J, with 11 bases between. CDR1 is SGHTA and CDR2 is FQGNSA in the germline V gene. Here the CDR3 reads CASSPTGTTNEKLFF. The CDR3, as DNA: TGTGCCAGCAGTCCTACAGGGACAACTAATGAAAAACTGTTTTTT.

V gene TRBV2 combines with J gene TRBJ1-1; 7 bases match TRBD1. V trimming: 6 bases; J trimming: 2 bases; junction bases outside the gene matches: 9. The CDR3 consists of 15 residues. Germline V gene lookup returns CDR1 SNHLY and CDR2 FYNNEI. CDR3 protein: CASSPLRGSNTEAFF. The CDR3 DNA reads TGTGCCAGCAGCCCTCTCAGGGGGAGCAACACTGAAGCTTTCTTT.

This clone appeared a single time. CDR3 amino acids: CSVTYTNYGYTF. CDR3 bases: TGCAGCGTTACTTACACTAACTATGGCTACACCTTC. The rearrangement joins TRBV29-1 to TRBJ1-2; D gene uncertain. CDR3 size: 12 residues. Looked up from germline, CDR1 is SQVTM and CDR2 is ANQGSEA. The V and J ends lost 5 bases and 0 bases respectively, with 7 bases between them.

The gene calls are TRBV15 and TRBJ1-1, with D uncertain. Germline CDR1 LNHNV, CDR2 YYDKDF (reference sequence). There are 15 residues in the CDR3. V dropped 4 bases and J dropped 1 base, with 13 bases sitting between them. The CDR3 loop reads CATSKDKGSNTEAFF. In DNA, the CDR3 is TGTGCCACCAGCAAAGACAAGGGCTCGAACACTGAAGCTTTCTTT.